This T cell receptor (beta chain) is drawn from a study of radiotherapy plus CTLA-4 blockade in lung cancer. Study-level background: Among all patients, around 18% showed objective responses, while about 30% had disease control.

As concerns this clone: What it binds is not known.

Focal radiation plus CTLA-4 blockade with ipilimumab was given to patients with chemo-refractory metastatic non-small-cell lung cancer. Regarding the study as a whole: Expansion of tumor-derived TCR clones was observed in blood after radiotherapy plus ipilimumab.

Sequencing was performed with immunoSEQ multiplex PCR; in TCRdb, only in-frame clones are kept and a portion is missing. The table shows tens of thousands of clones, with about 78% occurring only once. V lost 4 bases and J 5 bases, leaving 12 bases between the germline ends. Germline V CDR1 and CDR2: MGHRA, YSYEKL. The CDR3 sequence is 15 residues long. Sample: peripheral blood, taken from a patient treated with radiotherapy plus ipilimumab. The rearrangement uses TRBV4-1 and TRBJ1-6, with D possibly matching TRBD1 (6 bases). The receptor comes from a human donor with non-small cell lung cancer who had a partial response to radiotherapy plus ipilimumab. Some clones in this sample may be carry-over from other donors' samples. For the CDR3, the DNA is TGCGCCAGCAGCCCAGCGGACAGCAATAATTCACCCCTCCACTTT. As protein: CASSPADSNNSPLHF.